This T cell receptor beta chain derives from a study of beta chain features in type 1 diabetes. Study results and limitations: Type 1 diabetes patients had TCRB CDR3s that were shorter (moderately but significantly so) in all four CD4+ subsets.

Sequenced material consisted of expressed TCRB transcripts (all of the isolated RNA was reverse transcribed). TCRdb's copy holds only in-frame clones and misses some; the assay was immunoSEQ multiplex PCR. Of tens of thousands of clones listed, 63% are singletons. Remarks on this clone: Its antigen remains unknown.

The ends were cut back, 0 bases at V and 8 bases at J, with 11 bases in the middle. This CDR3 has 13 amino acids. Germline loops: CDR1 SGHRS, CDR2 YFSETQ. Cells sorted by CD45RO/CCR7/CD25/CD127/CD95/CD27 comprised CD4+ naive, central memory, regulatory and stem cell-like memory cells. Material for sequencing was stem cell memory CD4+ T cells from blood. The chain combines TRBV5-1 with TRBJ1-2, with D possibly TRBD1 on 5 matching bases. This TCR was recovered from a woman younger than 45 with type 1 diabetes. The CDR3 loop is CASSLESPGGYTF. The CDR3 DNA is TGCGCCAGCAGCTTGGAGTCGCCAGGGGGCTACACCTTC.